What follows are 14 T cell receptor beta chains derived from one specimen sequenced in a study of post-analysis software for immune sequencing data. Study results and limitations: Comparison of patients with controls showed 5 or 6 TRBV segments more frequent in patients, TRBV5-6, TRBV5-1 and TRBV20-1 among them.

What these receptors recognize is not known. The TCR beta cDNA libraries contained unique molecular identifiers. From the PCR reads, TCRdb called clonotypes with MiXCR, one entry per CDR3 protein. In the table there are roughly 870,000 distinct CDR3 sequences, about 57% of which are singletons. Sequenced sample: blood. These receptors were taken from a girl between 5 and 17 years old with multiple sclerosis.

Of note for this clonotype: Compared with germline, one end of the junction differs, possibly owing to a read error. The chain links TRBV20-1 to TRBJ2-3; D gene unclear. Germline V lookup: CDR1 DFQATT, CDR2 SNEGSKA (reference sequence). This CDR3 spans 16 amino acids. This CDR3 reads CSASPGFQASTDTQYF. The CDR3 coding sequence is TGCAGCGCTAGTCCTGGGTTTCAAGCTAGCACAGATACGCAGTATTTT.

The chain links TRBV7-2 to TRBJ1-1, with no clear D. Trimming removed 0 bases at V and 4 bases at J, with 18 bases between. The CDR3 sequence is 17 residues long. In germline, CDR1 is SGHTA, CDR2 FQGNSA. The CDR3 protein is CASSLAPTRRWSTEAFF. CDR3 DNA: TGTGCCAGCAGCTTAGCGCCAACAAGGAGATGGAGCACTGAAGCTTTCTTT.

V is TRBV15 and J is TRBJ2-7; the match to TRBD2 covers 7 bases. This CDR3 has 15 amino acids. CDR1 LNHNV and CDR2 YYDKDF come from the germline V gene (reference sequence). The J segment lost 0 bases and the V segment lost 0 bases, leaving 2 bases of the junction unmatched. The DNA of the CDR3 is TGTGCCACCAGCAGAGAGGGCGGGAGCTCCTACGAGCAGTACTTC. This encodes CATSREGGSSYEQYF.

This chain connects TRBV10-1 to TRBJ2-5, with 7 bases lining up with TRBD2. Germline CDR1 and CDR2: WNHNN and SYGVQD (reference sequence). CDR3 length: 15 amino acids. J was trimmed by 11 bases and V by 3 bases; bases with no gene match: 15. The CDR3 spells CASSDSPAGLGEQYF. The CDR3 DNA is TGCGCCAGCAGTGACTCGCCAGCGGGATTGGGGGAGCAGTACTTC.

This clonotype was seen only a few times. The chain is built from TRBV6-5 and TRBJ1-2; 7 nucleotides match TRBD1. The CDR3 contains 14 residues. V lost 5 bases to trimming and J lost 4 bases; unmatched junction nucleotides: 7. Germline V gene lookup returns CDR1 MNHEY and CDR2 SVGAGI. As DNA, the CDR3 is TGTGCCAGCAGTCCCAGGGGGGGTGCCTATGGCTACACCTTC. This translates into CASSPRGGAYGYTF.

This clonotype was picked up one time. The genes are TRBV20-1 and TRBJ2-7; 14 bases match TRBD2. The J call may not be correct, given that the DNA end is closer to TRBJ2-5. The CDR3 sequence is 15 residues long. The V gene's germline CDR1 is DFQATT and CDR2 SNEGSKA (reference sequence). The CDR3 bases are TGCAGTGCTTTTGGACTAGCGGGAGGTACAGAGACCCAGTACTTC. This codes for CSAFGLAGGTETQYF.

The chain couples TRBV20-1 to TRBJ2-1; 7 nucleotides match TRBD2. The CDR3 length is 14 residues. Trimming cost V 2 bases and J 7 bases; bases outside gene matches: 8. Germline CDR1 and CDR2: DFQATT and SNEGSKA (reference sequence). The CDR3: CSARWREWDNEQFF. DNA for the CDR3: TGCAGTGCTAGATGGCGGGAGTGGGATAATGAGCAGTTCTTC.

The CDR3 bases are TGTGCCAGCAGATCCTTTGTGGACACCGATAGCAATCAGCCCCAGCATTTT. Translated, it gives CASRSFVDTDSNQPQHF. This chain uses TRBV7-2 with TRBJ1-5; perhaps TRBD1 as D (5 bases). The CDR3 has 17 amino acids. V lost 6 bases, J lost 0 bases, and 18 bases lay in between. Germline V gives CDR1 SGHTA, CDR2 FQGNSA.

The V call is TRBV12-3 or TRBV12-4, the J call TRBJ1-5; 9 positions agree with TRBD1. The CDR3 contains 13 residues. The V segment lost 6 bases and the J segment 11 bases; nucleotides outside the gene matches: 8. This CDR3 reads CASRRTGEGTQHF. The CDR3 nucleotides read TGTGCCAGCAGACGGACAGGGGAAGGGACCCAGCATTTT.

The genes are TRBV7-8 and TRBJ1-4; D ambiguous. This CDR3 comprises 15 residues. Germline lookup yields CDR1 SGHVS and CDR2 FQNEAQ. V was cut by 5 bases and J by 0 bases, with 10 bases left in between. The CDR3 here is CASSRNDATNEKLFF. The DNA of the CDR3 is TGTGCCAGCAGCCGCAACGATGCAACTAATGAAAAACTGTTTTTT.

The chain carries TRBV20-1 and TRBJ1-4, with D possibly TRBD1 on 6 matching bases. The CDR3 has 13 amino acids. Trimming cost V 3 bases and J 7 bases, with 12 bases left between them. Germline values: CDR1 DFQATT, CDR2 SNEGSKA (reference sequence). The CDR3 spells CSASGRGGEKLFF. In DNA, the CDR3 is TGCAGTGCTAGCGGCAGGGGTGGTGAAAAACTGTTTTTT.

The chain has TRBV7-9 and TRBJ2-1; 16 bases fit TRBD2. Germline CDR1 reads SEHNR; CDR2 reads FQNEAQ (reference sequence). J lost 8 bases, V lost 5 bases, and 12 bases had no gene match. CDR3 length: 18 amino acids. In DNA, the CDR3 is TGTGCCAGCAGCCTTCTAGGGACTAGCGGGAGGGCCTTGGATGAGCAGTTCTTC. Protein product: CASSLLGTSGRALDEQFF.

In this sample, this clonotype turned up a few times. V gene TRBV29-1 combines with J gene TRBJ2-1, with a weak D call TRBD1 (6 bases). Germline V gene lookup returns CDR1 SQVTM and CDR2 ANQGSEA. The germline V and J ends were trimmed by 7 bases and 0 bases, with 16 bases remaining between them. The CDR3 consists of 15 residues. The CDR3 is CSAPTGDHSYNEQFF. The CDR3 DNA reads TGCAGCGCCCCGACAGGCGACCACTCCTACAATGAGCAGTTCTTC.

This clonotype was recorded only once. Relative to the germline gene, one junction end is altered; a read error may explain this. The rearrangement links TRBV20-1 to TRBJ2-3, with D possibly matching TRBD2 (7 bases). Germline V gives CDR1 DFQATT, CDR2 SNEGSKA (reference sequence). The CDR3 length is 15 residues. The CDR3 spells CSARLMGGGGDTEYF. The CDR3, as DNA: TGCAGTGCTAGACTTATGGGAGGGGGAGGGGATACGGAGTATTTT.